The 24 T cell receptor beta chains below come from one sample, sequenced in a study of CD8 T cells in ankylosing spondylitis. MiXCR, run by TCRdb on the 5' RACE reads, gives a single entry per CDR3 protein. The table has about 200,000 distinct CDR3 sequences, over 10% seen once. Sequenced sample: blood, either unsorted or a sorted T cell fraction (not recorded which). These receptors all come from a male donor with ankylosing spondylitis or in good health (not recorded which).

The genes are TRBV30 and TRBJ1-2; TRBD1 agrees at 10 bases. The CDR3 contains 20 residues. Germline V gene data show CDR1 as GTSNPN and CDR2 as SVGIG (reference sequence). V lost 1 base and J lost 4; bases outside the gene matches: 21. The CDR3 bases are TGTGCCTGGAGTGCCCCTAAGGAACAGACAGGGGGCAGGTACAGCTATGGCTACACCTTC. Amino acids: CAWSAPKEQTGGRYSYGYTF.

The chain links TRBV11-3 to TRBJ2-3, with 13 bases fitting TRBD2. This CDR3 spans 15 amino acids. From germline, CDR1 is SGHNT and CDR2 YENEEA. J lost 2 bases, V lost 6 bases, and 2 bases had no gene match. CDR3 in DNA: TGTGCCAGCAGACTAGCGGGGGGGCCCACAGATACGCAGTATTTT. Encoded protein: CASRLAGGPTDTQYF.

The CDR3 DNA is TGTGCCAGCAGCACTGGGACAGGTCTTAGCAATCAGCCCCAGCATTTT. It yields the protein CASSTGTGLSNQPQHF. V and J are TRBV5-6 and TRBJ1-5, with 8 bases lining up with TRBD1. Germline-derived CDR1 and CDR2 are SGHDT and YYEEEE. The CDR3 runs 16 residues. V was clipped by 4 bases and J by 0 bases; unmatched bases: 6. The variable domain in full, completed from reference TRBV5-6 and TRBJ1-5, reads DAGVTQSPTHLIKTRGQQVTLRCSPKSGHDTVSWYQQALGQGPQFIFQYYEEEERQRGNFPDRFSGHQFPNYSSELNVNALLLGDSALYLCASSTGTGLSNQPQHFGDGTRLSIL.

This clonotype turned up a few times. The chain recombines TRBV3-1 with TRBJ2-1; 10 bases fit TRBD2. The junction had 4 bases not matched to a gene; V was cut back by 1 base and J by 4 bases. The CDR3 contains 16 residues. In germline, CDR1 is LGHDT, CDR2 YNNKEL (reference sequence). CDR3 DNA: TGTGCCAGCAGCCAAGTAGGACTAGCGGATTACAATGAGCAGTTCTTC. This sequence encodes CASSQVGLADYNEQFF.

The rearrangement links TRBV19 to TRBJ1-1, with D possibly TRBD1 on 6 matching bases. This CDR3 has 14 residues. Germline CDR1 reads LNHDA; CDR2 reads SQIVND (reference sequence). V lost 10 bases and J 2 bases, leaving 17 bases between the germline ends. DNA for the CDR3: TGTGCCATTAAGTCAGGGGACCCTAACACTGAAGCTTTCTTT. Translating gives CAIKSGDPNTEAFF.

This CDR3 reads CASSYKNTEAFF. The CDR3 DNA follows: TGTGCCAGTAGTTACAAGAACACTGAAGCTTTCTTT. V and J are TRBV19 and TRBJ1-1; D remains unclear. The CDR3 contains 12 residues. The germline V gene encodes CDR1 LNHDA and CDR2 SQIVND (reference sequence). Trimming took off 5 bases at V and 1 base at J, with 5 bases between the two ends.

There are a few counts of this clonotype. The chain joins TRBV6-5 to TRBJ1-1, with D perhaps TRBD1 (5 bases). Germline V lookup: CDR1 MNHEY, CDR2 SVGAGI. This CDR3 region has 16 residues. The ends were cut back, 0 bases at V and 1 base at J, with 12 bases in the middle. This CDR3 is CASSYSMLGRNTEAFF. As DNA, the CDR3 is TGTGCCAGCAGTTACTCGATGCTGGGACGGAACACTGAAGCTTTCTTT.

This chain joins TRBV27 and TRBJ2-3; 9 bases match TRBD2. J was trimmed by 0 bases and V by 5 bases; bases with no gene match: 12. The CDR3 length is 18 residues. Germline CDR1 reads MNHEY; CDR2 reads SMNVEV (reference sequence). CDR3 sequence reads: CASSPLLREGGSTDTQYF. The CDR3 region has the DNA TGTGCCAGCAGTCCGCTTCTGCGGGAGGGCGGTAGCACAGATACGCAGTATTTT.

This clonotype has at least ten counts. CDR3 residues: CASGLWGYEQYF. DNA for the CDR3: TGTGCCAGCGGCCTTTGGGGCTACGAGCAGTACTTC. The V gene is TRBV7-8, the J gene TRBJ2-7; D is unclear. Trimming shortened V by 8 bases and J by 3 bases, and 11 bases separated the two germline ends. Germline CDR1 reads SGHVS; CDR2 reads FQNEAQ. The CDR3 extends over 12 amino acids.

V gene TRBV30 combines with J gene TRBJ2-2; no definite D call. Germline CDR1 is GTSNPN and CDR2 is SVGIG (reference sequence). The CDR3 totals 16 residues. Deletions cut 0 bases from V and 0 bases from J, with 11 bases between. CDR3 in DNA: TGTGCCTGGAGTGTACTTAAGTTCGCGAACACCGGGGAGCTGTTTTTT. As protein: CAWSVLKFANTGELFF.

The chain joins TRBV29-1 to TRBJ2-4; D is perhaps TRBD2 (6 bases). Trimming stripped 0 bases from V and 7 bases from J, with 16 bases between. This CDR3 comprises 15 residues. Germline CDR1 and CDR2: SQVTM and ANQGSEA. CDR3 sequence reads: CSVEDSEGAWNIQYF. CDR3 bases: TGCAGCGTTGAAGATTCGGAGGGAGCCTGGAACATTCAGTACTTC.

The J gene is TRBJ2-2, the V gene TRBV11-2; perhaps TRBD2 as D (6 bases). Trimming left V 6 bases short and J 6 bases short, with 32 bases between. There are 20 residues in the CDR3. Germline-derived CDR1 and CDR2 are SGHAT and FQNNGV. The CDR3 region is CASRSLDGGIRPVGSGELFF. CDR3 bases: TGTGCCAGCAGAAGCTTAGATGGGGGGATTCGGCCCGTCGGGTCCGGGGAGCTGTTTTTT. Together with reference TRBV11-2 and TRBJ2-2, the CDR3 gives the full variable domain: EAGVAQSPRYKIIEKRQSVAFWCNPISGHATLYWYQQILGQGPKLLIQFQNNGVVDDSQLPKDRFSAERLKGVDSTLKIQPAKLEDSAVYLCASRSLDGGIRPVGSGELFFGEGSRLTVL.

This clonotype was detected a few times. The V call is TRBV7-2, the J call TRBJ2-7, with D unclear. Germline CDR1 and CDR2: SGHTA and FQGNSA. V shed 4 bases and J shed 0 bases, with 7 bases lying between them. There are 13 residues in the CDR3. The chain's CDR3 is CASSYRSSYEQYF. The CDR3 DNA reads TGTGCCAGCAGCTACAGAAGCTCCTACGAGCAGTACTTC.

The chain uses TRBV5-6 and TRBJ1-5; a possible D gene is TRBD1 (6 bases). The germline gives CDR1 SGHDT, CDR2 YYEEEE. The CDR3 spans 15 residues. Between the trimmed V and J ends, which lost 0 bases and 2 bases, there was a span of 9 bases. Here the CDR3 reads CASSLGPGGNQPQHF. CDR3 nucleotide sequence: TGTGCCAGCAGCTTGGGCCCAGGGGGCAATCAGCCCCAGCATTTT.

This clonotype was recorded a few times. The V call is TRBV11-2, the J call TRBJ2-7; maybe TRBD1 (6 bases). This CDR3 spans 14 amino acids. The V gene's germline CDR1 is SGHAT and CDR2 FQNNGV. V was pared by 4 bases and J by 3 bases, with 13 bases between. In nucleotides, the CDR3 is TGTGCCAGCAGCTACGGAACAGGGCGCTACGAGCAGTACTTC. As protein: CASSYGTGRYEQYF.

The CDR3 DNA follows: TGTGCCTGGAGTGTCGGACTAGCGGGAGCCTATGAGCAGTTCTTC. It encodes CAWSVGLAGAYEQFF. The rearrangement uses TRBV30 and TRBJ2-1; 13 bases fit TRBD2. This CDR3 has 15 residues. Germline assignment: CDR1 GTSNPN and CDR2 SVGIG (reference sequence). J was trimmed by 8 bases and V by 0 bases; bases with no gene match: 4.

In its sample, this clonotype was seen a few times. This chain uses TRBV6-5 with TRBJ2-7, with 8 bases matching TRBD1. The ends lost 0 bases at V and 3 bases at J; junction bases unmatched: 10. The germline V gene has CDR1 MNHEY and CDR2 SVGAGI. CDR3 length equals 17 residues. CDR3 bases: TGTGCCAGCAGTTACTCGAACCCCGACAGGGGATTCTACGAGCAGTACTTC. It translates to CASSYSNPDRGFYEQYF.

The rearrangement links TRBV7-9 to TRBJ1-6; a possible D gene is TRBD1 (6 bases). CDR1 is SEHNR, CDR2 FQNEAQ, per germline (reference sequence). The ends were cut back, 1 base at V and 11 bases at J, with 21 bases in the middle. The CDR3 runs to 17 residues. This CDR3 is CASSLDEGRPSGAPLHF. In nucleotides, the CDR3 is TGTGCCAGCAGCTTAGATGAGGGCAGGCCCTCAGGGGCACCCCTCCACTTT. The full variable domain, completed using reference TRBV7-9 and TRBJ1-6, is DTGVSQNPRHKITKRGQNVTFRCDPISEHNRLYWYRQTLGQGPEFLTYFQNEAQLEKSRLLSDRFSAERPKGSFSTLEIQRTEQGDSAMYLCASSLDEGRPSGAPLHFGNGTRLTVT.

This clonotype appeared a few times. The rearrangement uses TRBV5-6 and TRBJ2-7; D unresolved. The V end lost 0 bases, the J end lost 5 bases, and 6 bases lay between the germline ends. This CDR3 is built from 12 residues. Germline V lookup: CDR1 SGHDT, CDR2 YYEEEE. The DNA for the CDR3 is TGTGCCAGCAGCTTGGATTACGACGAGCAGTACTTC. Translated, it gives CASSLDYDEQYF.

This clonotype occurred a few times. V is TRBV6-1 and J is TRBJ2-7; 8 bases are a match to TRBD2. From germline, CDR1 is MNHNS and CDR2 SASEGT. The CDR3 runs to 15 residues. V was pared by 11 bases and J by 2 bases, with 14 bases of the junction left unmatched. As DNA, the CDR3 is TGTGCCGTCCTGCGTTTGGGACTAGGCGCCTACGAGCAGTACTTC. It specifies CAVLRLGLGAYEQYF.

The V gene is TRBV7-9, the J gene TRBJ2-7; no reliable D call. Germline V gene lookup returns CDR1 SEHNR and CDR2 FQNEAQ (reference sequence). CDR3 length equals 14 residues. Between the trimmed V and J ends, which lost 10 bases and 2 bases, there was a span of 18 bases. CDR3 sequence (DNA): TGTGCCACCCGTGAAAAGGGATCGACCTACGAGCAGTACTTC. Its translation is CATREKGSTYEQYF. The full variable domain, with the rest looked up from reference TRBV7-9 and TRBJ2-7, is DTGVSQNPRHKITKRGQNVTFRCDPISEHNRLYWYRQTLGQGPEFLTYFQNEAQLEKSRLLSDRFSAERPKGSFSTLEIQRTEQGDSAMYLCATREKGSTYEQYFGPGTRLTVT.

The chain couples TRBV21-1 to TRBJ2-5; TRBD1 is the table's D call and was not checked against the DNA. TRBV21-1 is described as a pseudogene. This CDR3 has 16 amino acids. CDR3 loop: CASSSDLLDREETQYF. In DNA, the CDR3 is TGTGCCAGCAGCAGCGACCTGTTGGACAGGGAAGAGACCCAGTACTTC.

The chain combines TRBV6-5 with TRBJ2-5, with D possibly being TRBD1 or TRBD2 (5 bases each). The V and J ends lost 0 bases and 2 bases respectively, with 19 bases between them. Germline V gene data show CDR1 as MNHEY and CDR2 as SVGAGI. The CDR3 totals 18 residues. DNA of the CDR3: TGTGCCAGCAGTTACTCGAGACCGGGGCCTTCTAGACAAGAGACCCAGTACTTC. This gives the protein CASSYSRPGPSRQETQYF.

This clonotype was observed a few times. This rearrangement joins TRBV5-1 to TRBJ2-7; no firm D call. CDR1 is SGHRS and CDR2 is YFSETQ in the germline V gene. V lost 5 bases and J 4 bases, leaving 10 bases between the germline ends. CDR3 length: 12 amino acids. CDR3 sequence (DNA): TGCGCCAGCAGACCGGACGGGTACGAGCAGTACTTC. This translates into CASRPDGYEQYF.